The present T cell receptor beta chain was sequenced within a study of beta chain features in type 1 diabetes. Whole-study context: Patients and healthy donors were similar in age, gender and cell yields. Points from the study as a whole: VDJ junctions in type 1 diabetes patients carried more deletions and fewer insertions. Naive, central memory and regulatory TCRB repertoires appeared more similar among patients than healthy donors. In every one of the four CD4+ subsets, TCRB CDR3s were moderately but significantly shorter in Type 1 diabetes patients.

Since all of the isolated RNA was reverse transcribed, expressed TCRB transcripts were what got sequenced. Using immunoSEQ multiplex PCR, the repertoire was profiled, and TCRdb retains in-frame clones only, with some absent. The table lists roughly 150,000 clones, approximately 10% of them singletons, with around 0.48% in the top ten. The germline V gene encodes CDR1 SEHNR and CDR2 FQNEAQ (reference sequence). V shed 5 bases and J 3 bases; nucleotides not matched to a gene: 5. The CDR3 is 15 amino acids. Staining for CD45RO/CCR7/CD25/CD127/CD95/CD27 allowed sorting of CD4+ naive, central memory, regulatory and stem cell-like memory cells. A word on this clone: Its antigen is as yet unknown.

This TCR was sampled from a man aged 25 to 45 with type 1 diabetes. Sequenced sample: central memory CD4+ T cells from blood. The chain employs TRBV7-9 and TRBJ2-2, with 8 positions matching TRBD2. The CDR3: CASSRSGSDTGELFF. The DNA for the CDR3 is TGTGCCAGCAGCCGCAGCGGGAGTGACACCGGGGAGCTGTTTTTT.